This T cell receptor beta chain was observed in a study of cytomegalovirus exposure and HLA in healthy donors. Overall study findings and caveats: A missense variant in DCLRE1C was later tied to TCR beta V- and J-gene trimming. Presence/absence comparisons presumed near-even sequencing depth among donors. The study carried out a later analysis of TCR beta sequences. It associated some 17,000 of them with specific HLA alleles at a false discovery rate of 0.05.

Comment on this clone: The antigen remains undetermined.

Germline V gives CDR1 LNHNV, CDR2 YYDKDF (reference sequence). V was clipped by 4 bases and J by 1 base; unmatched bases: 3. The CDR3 is 15 amino acids. The PCR made use of 60 Vbeta and 13 Jbeta primers. Clones were sequenced by immunoSEQ multiplex PCR, and TCRdb holds only the in-frame ones, with some missing. This table holds roughly 100,000 clones, under 85% found once. The specimen was PBMCs. The chain employs TRBV15 and TRBJ2-3, with 9 bases fitting TRBD1. The sequence was collected from a middle-aged woman in good health and CMV-seropositive. The DNA of the CDR3 is TGTGCCACCAGCACCTGGACAGGGGGCACAGATACGCAGTATTTT. Protein product: CATSTWTGGTDTQYF.